This T cell receptor (beta chain) came from a study of HIV-infected patients and healthy controls. Reverse transcription used 450 to 650 ng RNA and constant-region primers for alpha and beta. Using multiplexing indices, alpha and beta chain libraries were generated apart by chain-specific third strand synthesis. TCRdb passed the 5' RACE reads through MiXCR, listing each CDR3 protein once. There are 7,000 to 9,000 distinct CDR3 sequences in the sample; approximately 8.3% occur only once, and about 20% lies in the top ten. The CDR3 sequence is 14 residues long. V was trimmed by 7 bases and J by 7 bases, leaving 19 bases between them. Whole-study results and caveats: HIV+ repertoires were severely depleted of MAIT alpha-chain CDR3s, unlike healthy controls. Study cohorts differed slightly in age and sex, but this did not explain diversity differences. Compared with controls, mean Gini indices were significantly raised in HIV-infected repertoires, possibly indicating oligoclonality.

This clonotype qualifies as medium-sized. Its antigen remains unidentified. Follow-up blood was drawn about 14 weeks, roughly three months, after antiretroviral therapy began. The repertoire came from unfractionated whole blood and reflected all unsorted peripheral T cells. The TCR was taken from an adult with HIV infection. Sequences were derived from blood, sampled during antiretroviral therapy. The rearrangement uses TRBV12-3 or TRBV12-4 and TRBJ1-1; D is uncertain. For the CDR3, the DNA is TGTGCCAGCAACCCTGGGGAGGGAAAGTTTGAAGCTTTCTTT. This codes for CASNPGEGKFEAFF.